What follows are 20 T cell receptor beta chains derived from one specimen sequenced in a study of a mutant IDH1 vaccine in newly diagnosed glioma. Method: immunoSEQ multiplex PCR; TCRdb's copy keeps in-frame clones and lacks some. The data contain around 50,000 clones, around four fifths of them singletons. Their antigens remain unidentified. The time point here: week 35, safety follow-up. The content of each vaccine dose was 300 ug of mutant IDH1 20-mer peptide, and topical imiquimod accompanied it. The material sequenced was PBMCs, taken from a glioma patient whose treatment included an IDH1 peptide vaccine. Receptor source: a woman aged 18-29 years with glioma.

The chain recombines TRBV6-1 with TRBJ1-3, with D possibly TRBD1 on 5 matching bases. The V end was cut by 2 bases, the J end by 3 bases, with 14 bases between. CDR3 length: 16 residues. The germline V gene encodes CDR1 MNHNS and CDR2 SASEGT. CDR3 in amino acids: CASSEPLGVDGNTIYF. CDR3 DNA: TGTGCCAGCAGTGAACCCCTAGGGGTGGATGGAAACACCATATATTTT.

The CDR3 DNA sequence: TGTGCCAGCAGTCCCCCCAGGGACAGGGGGCGGGGGCCCCAGCATTTT. Translating gives CASSPPRDRGRGPQHF. The chain carries TRBV28 and TRBJ1-5; 12 bases agree with TRBD1. J was trimmed by 9 bases and V by 5 bases; bases with no gene match: 11. The germline CDR1 and CDR2 sequences are MDHEN and SYDVKM. The CDR3 totals 16 residues.

The chain links TRBV6-6 to TRBJ2-7; D is unclear. This CDR3 region has 11 residues. Germline V lookup: CDR1 MNHNY, CDR2 SVGAGI (reference sequence). The V and J ends lost 6 bases and 3 bases respectively, with 6 bases between them. The CDR3 DNA follows: TGTGCCAGCAGCCTTATCTACGAGCAGTACTTC. Protein product: CASSLIYEQYF.

The chain couples TRBV6-1 to TRBJ1-5; TRBD1 aligns across 8 bases. V lost 3 bases and J lost 1; bases outside the gene matches: 11. There are 18 residues in the CDR3. Germline CDR1 is MNHNS and CDR2 is SASEGT. For the CDR3, the DNA is TGTGCCAGCAGTGATATAATCCACAGGGGGTTAAGCAATCAGCCCCAGCATTTT. It yields the protein CASSDIIHRGLSNQPQHF.

This clone was observed a few times. This sequence joins TRBV9 and TRBJ1-5; D not certain. V was clipped by 0 bases and J by 4 bases, with 5 bases between them. Germline loops: CDR1 SGDLS, CDR2 YYNGEE. The CDR3 totals 13 residues. The CDR3 is CASSVDPNQPQHF. Written as DNA, the CDR3 is TGTGCCAGCAGCGTAGACCCAAATCAGCCCCAGCATTTT. Full variable domain (remainder filled in from reference TRBV9 and TRBJ1-5): DSGVTQTPKHLITATGQRVTLRCSPRSGDLSVYWYQQSLDQGLQFLIQYYNGEERAKGNILERFSAQQFPDLHSELNLSSLELGDSALYFCASSVDPNQPQHFGDGTRLSIL.

This clone was detected only once. The chain carries TRBV15 and TRBJ1-2; the D gene is possibly TRBD1 (6 bases). The CDR3 runs 15 residues. V dropped 0 bases and J dropped 2 bases, with 10 bases sitting between them. Germline V lookup: CDR1 LNHNV, CDR2 YYDKDF (reference sequence). CDR3 DNA: TGTGCCACCAGCAGAGATCTCACAGGGAACTATGGCTACACCTTC. Its translation: CATSRDLTGNYGYTF.

The V call is TRBV4-1, the J call TRBJ2-7; TRBD1 matches at 8 bases. CDR1 is MGHRA, CDR2 YSYEKL, per germline. V lost 2 bases, J lost 0 bases, and 6 bases stayed unmatched. The CDR3 covers 16 residues. In nucleotides, the CDR3 is TGCGCCAGCAGCCAACGAATCGGGACAGGCTCCTACGAGCAGTACTTC. As protein: CASSQRIGTGSYEQYF.

V gene TRBV4-3 combines with J gene TRBJ1-2; tentative D call: TRBD1 (5 bases). The CDR3 sequence is 15 residues long. Germline V lookup: CDR1 LGHNA, CDR2 YSLEER. V lost 0 bases, J lost 8 bases, and 16 bases lay in between. The CDR3 protein is CASSQELGRDGGYTF. As DNA, the CDR3 is TGCGCCAGCAGCCAAGAGTTGGGCAGGGACGGAGGCTACACCTTC.

This chain connects TRBV11-3 to TRBJ2-5, with TRBD2 matching 10 bases. J lost 6 bases, V lost 5 bases, and 3 bases had no gene match. CDR1 SGHNT and CDR2 YENEEA come from the germline V gene. This CDR3 comprises 13 residues. The CDR3 protein is CASSQGLAKTQYF. Here the CDR3 DNA reads TGTGCCAGCAGCCAGGGACTAGCGAAGACCCAGTACTTC.

This chain joins TRBV7-2 and TRBJ2-5, with no clear D. Trimming removed 5 bases from V and 4 bases from J, with 11 bases in between. The CDR3 is 13 amino acids. In germline, CDR1 is SGHTA, CDR2 FQGNSA. The CDR3 region is CASSRPRGETQYF. The CDR3, as DNA: TGTGCCAGCAGCCGCCCTAGAGGAGAGACCCAGTACTTC.

This clone was counted once. The gene calls are TRBV29-1 and TRBJ2-7; D gene ambiguous. V lost 6 bases to trimming and J lost 3 bases, with 6 bases between them. Germline-derived CDR1 and CDR2 are SQVTM and ANQGSEA. The CDR3 consists of 10 residues. The CDR3 reads CSVADYEQYF. In DNA form, the CDR3 reads TGCAGCGTAGCAGACTACGAGCAGTACTTC.

The rearrangement uses TRBV2 and TRBJ1-1, with D maybe TRBD1 (5 bases). V was shortened by 2 bases and J by 2 bases, with 9 bases between the two germline ends. The CDR3 runs 14 residues. Germline V gene lookup returns CDR1 SNHLY and CDR2 FYNNEI. CDR3 DNA: TGTGCCAGCAGTGAAAGGGACGGAAACACTGAAGCTTTCTTT. Its translation: CASSERDGNTEAFF.

The V call is TRBV5-1, the J call TRBJ2-5; D perhaps matches TRBD2 (5 bases). Germline lookup yields CDR1 SGHRS and CDR2 YFSETQ. This CDR3 has 14 amino acids. Between the trimmed V and J ends, which lost 4 bases and 5 bases, there was a span of 15 bases. CDR3 DNA sequence: TGCGCCAGCAGCCGACTGTTGTCGGGGGAGACCCAGTACTTC. Translating it yields CASSRLLSGETQYF.

The chain combines TRBV5-1 with TRBJ1-1, with 10 bases fitting TRBD1. Per germline, CDR1 SGHRS and CDR2 YFSETQ. This CDR3 is 16 amino acids long. V gave up 2 bases and J gave up 5 bases; unmatched junction bases: 9. For the CDR3, the DNA is TGCGCCAGCAGCTTAGACAGGGGGCTTCGAGAGACTGAAGCTTTCTTT. Its protein product is CASSLDRGLRETEAFF.

The chain is built from TRBV7-9 and TRBJ2-5; 8 nucleotides match TRBD2. The junction had 13 bases not matched to a gene; V was cut back by 5 bases and J by 5 bases. This CDR3 spans 16 amino acids. Per the germline V gene, CDR1 is SEHNR and CDR2 is FQNEAQ (reference sequence). CDR3 region: CASSDTTGGGRETQYF. The CDR3 bases are TGTGCCAGCAGCGATACGACAGGCGGGGGGCGGGAGACCCAGTACTTC. The variable domain in full, completed from reference TRBV7-9 and TRBJ2-5, reads DTGVSQNPRHKITKRGQNVTFRCDPISEHNRLYWYRQTLGQGPEFLTYFQNEAQLEKSRLLSDRFSAERPKGSFSTLEIQRTEQGDSAMYLCASSDTTGGGRETQYFGPGTRLLVL.

This clone was counted between two and nine times. The J gene is TRBJ1-2, the V gene TRBV19; D unresolved. This CDR3 spans 10 amino acids. Germline V gene data show CDR1 as LNHDA and CDR2 as SQIVND (reference sequence). Trimming stripped 6 bases from V and 10 bases from J, with 9 bases between. This CDR3 reads CASRLADYTF. The DNA for the CDR3 is TGTGCCAGTAGGTTGGCGGACTACACCTTC.

The chain recombines TRBV11-3 with TRBJ2-1, with 9 positions matching TRBD1. The CDR3 sequence is 13 residues long. Germline V gene lookup returns CDR1 SGHNT and CDR2 YENEEA. J gave up 10 bases and V 6 bases, and 7 bases lay outside the gene matches. The CDR3 loop is CASRQRTGDEQFF. In DNA form, the CDR3 reads TGTGCCAGCAGACAGAGGACAGGGGACGAGCAGTTCTTC.

This clone was seen a single time. V and J are TRBV19 and TRBJ2-3; no reliable D call. This CDR3 comprises 15 residues. Per the germline V gene, CDR1 is LNHDA and CDR2 is SQIVND (reference sequence). V dropped 7 bases and J dropped 0 bases, with 14 bases sitting between them. CDR3: CASTETFASTDTQYF. DNA of the CDR3: TGTGCCAGTACAGAGACTTTTGCTAGCACAGATACGCAGTATTTT.

This clone was recorded a few times. The chain couples TRBV6-1 to TRBJ1-4, with 9 bases fitting TRBD1. CDR1 and CDR2 from the germline V gene are MNHNS and SASEGT. This CDR3 is 14 amino acids long. V was pared by 7 bases and J by 8 bases, with 8 bases of the junction left unmatched. The CDR3 loop reads CASNIQGAREKLFF. The CDR3 nucleotides are TGTGCCAGCAATATACAGGGGGCTAGGGAAAAACTGTTTTTT.

Only a few counts were recorded for this clone. The chain employs TRBV20-1 and TRBJ1-1; D is unresolved. The germline CDR1 and CDR2 sequences are DFQATT and SNEGSKA (reference sequence). V lost 6 bases, J lost 3 bases, and 8 bases lay in between. The CDR3 runs 11 residues. The CDR3 region is CSASPDTEAFF. The CDR3 nucleotides read TGCAGTGCCAGCCCTGACACTGAAGCTTTCTTT.